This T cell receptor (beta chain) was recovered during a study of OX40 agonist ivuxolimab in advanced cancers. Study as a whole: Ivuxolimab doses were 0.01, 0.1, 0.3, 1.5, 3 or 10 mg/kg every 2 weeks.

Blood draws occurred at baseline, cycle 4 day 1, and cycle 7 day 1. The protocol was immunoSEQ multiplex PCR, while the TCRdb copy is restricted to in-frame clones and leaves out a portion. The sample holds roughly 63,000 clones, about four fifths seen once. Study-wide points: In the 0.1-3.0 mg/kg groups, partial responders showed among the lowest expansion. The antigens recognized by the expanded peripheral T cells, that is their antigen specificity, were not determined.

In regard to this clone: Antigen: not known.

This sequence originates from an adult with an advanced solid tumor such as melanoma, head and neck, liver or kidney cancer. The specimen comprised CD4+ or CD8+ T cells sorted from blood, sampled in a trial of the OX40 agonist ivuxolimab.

For the CDR3, the DNA is TGTGCCAGCAGCGAGGCAGATAACTATGGCTACACCTTC. Translating gives CASSEADNYGYTF. The V gene is TRBV9, the J gene TRBJ1-2; D not resolved. CDR1 is SGDLS, CDR2 YYNGEE, per germline. The CDR3 extends over 13 amino acids. The V and J ends lost 3 bases and 1 base respectively, with 7 bases between them.